This note documents a single T cell receptor beta chain sequence. This CDR3 is built from 14 residues. In germline, CDR1 is LGHDT, CDR2 YNNKEL (reference sequence). With V trimmed by 10 bases and J by 6 bases, 10 bases remained unmatched. Per the study methods: Nucleated cell counts were estimated from reference gene primer amplification. Produced via immunoSEQ multiplex PCR; TCRdb's table is partial and in-frame only. D and trimming were read from the DNA, whereas the V and J calls and clone size are those reported in that table. The table includes 70,000 to 100,000 clones, 80% to 90% detected once. The data derive from a study of blood T cell repertoires in COVID-19. Study in general: COVID-19 samples, acute and convalescent, were from the United States, Italy and Spain. Sources were T cells, B-cell-depleted T cells, or PBMCs; the material itself was cDNA or gDNA.

The TCR was taken from a human donor in a cohort sampled during active COVID-19. Sequenced material: peripheral blood. This chain uses TRBV3-1 (or the pseudogene TRBV3-2) with TRBJ2-3; 10 nucleotides agree with TRBD2. For the CDR3, the DNA is TGTGCCACCTCGGGACTAGCGCGCGGGGATACGCAGTATTTT. Its protein is CATSGLARGDTQYF.